Following are 25 T cell receptor beta chains from one sample sequenced in a study of blood T cell repertoires in COVID-19. TCRdb's table, derived via immunoSEQ multiplex PCR, lists solely in-frame clones and lacks some. The data hold a few hundred thousand clones, with roughly 84% observed a single time. The specimen sequenced was peripheral blood. These receptors were obtained from a man aged 50 to 60 with active or convalescent COVID-19.

This chain uses TRBV2 with TRBJ2-1; TRBD2 is a possible D gene (6 bases). Germline V CDR1 and CDR2: SNHLY, FYNNEI. The CDR3 covers 13 residues. V was cut by 7 bases and J by 7 bases, with 14 bases left in between. This CDR3 reads CASTTLARNEQFF. Written as DNA, the CDR3 is TGTGCCAGCACTACTCTAGCGCGGAATGAGCAGTTCTTC.

J is TRBJ2-1 and V is TRBV3-1 (or the pseudogene TRBV3-2), with 8 bases lining up with TRBD2. With V trimmed by 1 base and J by 1 base, 3 bases remained unmatched. Germline V gives CDR1 LGHDT, CDR2 YNNKEL (reference sequence). The CDR3 is made up of 16 amino acids. CDR3 bases: TGTGCCAGCAGCCAAGTAAGCGGGGGTTCCTACAATGAGCAGTTCTTC. Translated, it gives CASSQVSGGSYNEQFF.

The chain employs TRBV9 and TRBJ1-3; weak D call: TRBD1 (5 bases). The CDR3 extends over 16 amino acids. With 1 base removed from V and 1 base from J, the gap between germline ends came to 12 bases. The germline gives CDR1 SGDLS, CDR2 YYNGEE. CDR3 bases: TGTGCCAGCAGCGTACAGGGAATCAGTTCTGGAAACACCATATATTTT. It is translated as CASSVQGISSGNTIYF.

This chain links TRBV19 with TRBJ2-1; tentative D call: TRBD1 (6 bases). Trimming removed 2 bases from V and 7 bases from J, with 15 bases in between. Germline CDR1 and CDR2: LNHDA and SQIVND (reference sequence). The CDR3 is made up of 15 amino acids. The CDR3 DNA reads TGTGCCAGTAGTATATTAGGACAGCCTGCAAATGAGCAGTTCTTC. Protein sequence: CASSILGQPANEQFF.

The chain links TRBV7-3 to TRBJ2-1; 8 nucleotides align to TRBD1. From germline, CDR1 is SGHTA and CDR2 FQGTGA. V shed 1 base and J 5 bases; nucleotides not matched to a gene: 4. The CDR3 covers 15 residues. DNA for the CDR3: TGTGCCAGCAGCTTAAGCGGACAGGGAAACAATGAGCAGTTCTTC. Its protein product is CASSLSGQGNNEQFF.

The chain has TRBV27 and TRBJ2-7, with 10 bases that match TRBD2. V trimming: 1 base; J trimming: 2 bases; junction bases outside the gene matches: 5. The CDR3 is 16 residues long. Germline V gives CDR1 MNHEY, CDR2 SMNVEV (reference sequence). In nucleotides, the CDR3 is TGTGCCAGCAGTTTATGGGCTAGCGGGAGCCCCTACGAGCAGTACTTC. Translation gives CASSLWASGSPYEQYF.

J is TRBJ1-2 and V is TRBV5-6; 7 positions agree with TRBD1. V lost 4 bases and J lost 6; bases outside the gene matches: 12. Germline V CDR1 and CDR2: SGHDT, YYEEEE. The length of the CDR3 is 15 residues. CDR3 in DNA: TGTGCCAGCAGCCCAGACCGCAGGGGGTTCCATGGCTACACCTTC. Amino acids: CASSPDRRGFHGYTF.

The chain has TRBV9 and TRBJ1-3, with D maybe TRBD1 (5 bases). CDR1 is SGDLS, CDR2 YYNGEE, per germline. The CDR3 has 14 residues. Trimming pared 3 bases from V and 3 bases from J, leaving 10 bases between. CDR3 coding DNA: TGTGCCAGCAGCGACGGGGGGTATGGAAACACCATATATTTT. This translates into CASSDGGYGNTIYF. The whole variable domain, filled in from reference TRBV9 and TRBJ1-3, reads DSGVTQTPKHLITATGQRVTLRCSPRSGDLSVYWYQQSLDQGLQFLIQYYNGEERAKGNILERFSAQQFPDLHSELNLSSLELGDSALYFCASSDGGYGNTIYFGEGSWLTVV.

DNA for the CDR3: TGTGCCAGCAGCCACATGACCCTAGGGGATGAGCAGTTCTTC. Translated: CASSHMTLGDEQFF. The genes are TRBV3-1 (or the pseudogene TRBV3-2) and TRBJ2-1; D perhaps matches TRBD1 (5 bases). V lost 3 bases to trimming and J lost 8 bases, with 14 bases between them. CDR1 is LGHDT and CDR2 is YNNKEL in the germline V gene (reference sequence). The CDR3 runs 14 residues.

The genes are TRBV28 and TRBJ2-5; TRBD1 aligns across 7 bases. The CDR3 is made up of 15 amino acids. V was clipped by 2 bases and J by 3 bases; unmatched bases: 6. CDR1 is MDHEN, CDR2 SYDVKM, per germline. CDR3 sequence (DNA): TGTGCCAGCAGTTTAGGACAGGCGGTGGAAGAGACCCAGTACTTC. This sequence encodes CASSLGQAVEETQYF.

This sequence joins TRBV7-9 and TRBJ2-5, with 8 bases aligning to TRBD2. Germline-derived CDR1 and CDR2 are SEHNR and FQNEAQ (reference sequence). The V segment lost 3 bases and the J segment 3 bases; nucleotides outside the gene matches: 9. The length of the CDR3 is 16 residues. CDR3 sequence (DNA): TGTGCCAGCAGCTTTCCCTCGGGAGGGCAGAAAGAGACCCAGTACTTC. This encodes CASSFPSGGQKETQYF.

The chain is built from TRBV9 and TRBJ2-5; TRBD1 agrees at 7 bases. This CDR3 is built from 15 residues. Germline V gives CDR1 SGDLS, CDR2 YYNGEE. V dropped 0 bases and J dropped 3; count of bases not matched to a gene: 5. The CDR3 DNA follows: TGTGCCAGCAGCGTAGCTCCCACAGGGGAAGAGACCCAGTACTTC. Translated: CASSVAPTGEETQYF.

This chain links TRBV2 with TRBJ2-7, with TRBD2 as a possible D gene (5 bases). From germline, CDR1 is SNHLY and CDR2 FYNNEI. Trimming removed 8 bases from V and 4 bases from J, with 12 bases in between. This CDR3 is 12 amino acids long. The CDR3 sequence is CASLTQRYEQYF. The CDR3 DNA reads as TGTGCCAGCCTCACGCAGCGGTACGAGCAGTACTTC. Complete variable domain (other parts from reference TRBV2 and TRBJ2-7): EPEVTQTPSHQVTQMGQEVILRCVPISNHLYFYWYRQILGQKVEFLVSFYNNEISEKSEIFDDQFSVERPDGSNFTLKIRSTKLEDSAMYFCASLTQRYEQYFGPGTRLTVT.

The chain joins TRBV11-3 to TRBJ2-5; the D is unclear. Germline assignment: CDR1 SGHNT and CDR2 YENEEA. Trimming removed 5 bases at V and 5 bases at J, with 12 bases between. This CDR3 region has 13 residues. The DNA for the CDR3 is TGTGCCAGCAGCCTCCGGAGTAGGGAGACCCAGTACTTC. Protein: CASSLRSRETQYF.

This sequence joins TRBV10-3 and TRBJ2-1, with 10 nucleotides matching TRBD2. After removal of 10 bases from V and 7 bases from J, the junction contained 10 bases not matched to a gene. The CDR3 has 14 residues. The germline CDR1 and CDR2 sequences are ENHRY and SYGVKD. CDR3 residues: CATGGLAGVNEQFF. The CDR3 region has the DNA TGTGCCACGGGGGGGCTAGCGGGAGTGAATGAGCAGTTCTTC.

The rearrangement uses TRBV16 and TRBJ2-2; TRBD1 might be the D (5 bases). The CDR3 has 14 amino acids. Trimming removed 0 bases from V and 7 bases from J, with 9 bases in between. Germline V gene sequence: CDR1 KGHSY, CDR2 FQNENV. The CDR3 DNA is TGTGCCAGCAGCCAATCCTCAAGGGGCGGGGAGCTGTTTTTT. Its protein product is CASSQSSRGGELFF.

This clone was counted between two and nine times. The chain employs TRBV7-2 and TRBJ1-1, with D possibly TRBD1 on 5 matching bases. This CDR3 region has 14 residues. The V end was cut by 1 base, the J end by 4 bases, with 10 bases between. Germline V gene lookup returns CDR1 SGHTA and CDR2 FQGNSA. The CDR3 region is CASSLVDQGTEAFF. The CDR3 coding sequence is TGTGCCAGCAGCTTAGTGGACCAGGGCACTGAAGCTTTCTTT.

This clone appeared a single time. The rearrangement uses TRBV5-6 and TRBJ1-5, with D maybe TRBD1 (5 bases). Germline V lookup: CDR1 SGHDT, CDR2 YYEEEE. CDR3 size: 17 residues. V was pared by 5 bases and J by 0 bases, with 18 bases between. The CDR3 here is CASSPRRVRVSNQPQHF. CDR3 DNA: TGTGCCAGCAGTCCCCGCAGGGTTCGGGTTAGCAATCAGCCCCAGCATTTT.

A single count supports this clone. The CDR3 spells CASDSQTNTGELFF. Written as DNA, the CDR3 is TGTGCCAGCGACAGCCAAACGAACACCGGGGAGCTGTTTTTT. V and J are TRBV7-9 and TRBJ2-2; D is perhaps TRBD1 (5 bases). The CDR3 contains 14 residues. CDR1 is SEHNR and CDR2 is FQNEAQ in the germline V gene (reference sequence). V shed 8 bases and J shed 0 bases, with 10 bases lying between them.

Comments on this clone: In the same sample, other DNA sequences code for this CDR3. The gene calls are TRBV28 and TRBJ1-1, with D tentatively TRBD1 (6 bases). Looked up from germline, CDR1 is MDHEN and CDR2 is SYDVKM. The CDR3 has 13 residues. The ends were cut back, 3 bases at V and 5 bases at J, with 10 bases in the middle. The CDR3 DNA follows: TGTGCCAGCAGTTTTACAGGGAATACTGAAGCTTTCTTT. Translating it yields CASSFTGNTEAFF.

The gene calls are TRBV28 and TRBJ2-1, with D perhaps TRBD2 (6 bases). This CDR3 comprises 15 residues. V was trimmed by 3 bases and J by 10 bases, leaving 19 bases between them. Germline assignment: CDR1 MDHEN and CDR2 SYDVKM. The CDR3 nucleotides are TGTGCCAGCAGTTTTTGGGACTCCCCGGGGGTAGAGCAGTTCTTC. It yields the protein CASSFWDSPGVEQFF.

The rearrangement uses TRBV20-1 and TRBJ1-4; 10 bases agree with TRBD1. Germline values: CDR1 DFQATT, CDR2 SNEGSKA (reference sequence). This CDR3 spans 15 amino acids. Unmatched junction bases numbered 8, after V lost 3 bases and J lost 7 bases. In DNA form, the CDR3 reads TGCAGTGCTAGTGACCCCGGGACAGGGGTTGAAAAACTGTTTTTT. Protein product: CSASDPGTGVEKLFF.

This clone was observed a handful of times. This chain joins TRBV28 and TRBJ1-1; no clear D gene. The CDR3 has 17 residues. V shed 4 bases and J shed 0 bases, with 18 bases lying between them. Germline values: CDR1 MDHEN, CDR2 SYDVKM. CDR3 nucleotide sequence: TGTGCCAGCAGTTCTAGTACACGAAGTTTCATGAACACTGAAGCTTTCTTT. This codes for CASSSSTRSFMNTEAFF.

The chain couples TRBV7-2 to TRBJ1-2; 7 nucleotides line up with TRBD1. CDR1 and CDR2 from the germline V gene are SGHTA and FQGNSA. V shed 5 bases and J 6 bases; nucleotides not matched to a gene: 6. This CDR3 comprises 13 residues. CDR3 in amino acids: CASSRQGGDGYTF. For the CDR3, the DNA is TGTGCCAGCAGCCGACAGGGCGGCGATGGCTACACCTTC.

The V gene is TRBV20-1, the J gene TRBJ2-7; TRBD1 aligns across 7 bases. There are 14 residues in the CDR3. V shed 3 bases and J 1 base; nucleotides not matched to a gene: 6. Germline CDR1 and CDR2: DFQATT and SNEGSKA (reference sequence). The CDR3 is CSASAGTVSYEQYF. Here the CDR3 DNA reads TGCAGTGCTAGTGCCGGGACAGTATCCTACGAGCAGTACTTC.